The rows below give T cell receptor beta chains drawn from one sample of a study of CD8 T cells in ankylosing spondylitis. Each CDR3 protein gets one entry after TCRdb re-called the 5' RACE reads with MiXCR. The data contain about 210,000 distinct CDR3 sequences, 6% to 8.5% of them singletons. What was sequenced was blood, either unsorted or a sorted T cell fraction (not recorded which). The receptors shown here come from a male donor with ankylosing spondylitis. CDR3s include the opening cysteine and the closing phenylalanine or tryptophan. Each size is how often the clone was seen (once, few, many) or a class if it is expanded.

clone size: few
V gene: TRBV6-5
CDR3 protein: CASSYSAGAGGELFF

clone size: many
V gene: TRBV4-3
CDR3 protein: CASSQGLGNEQYF

clone size: many
V gene: TRBV6-1
CDR3 protein: CASSEDSDYGYTF

clone size: few
V gene: TRBV29-1
CDR3 protein: CSVGGLKSYEQYF

clone size: once
V gene: TRBV2
CDR3 protein: CARSPELGAGLIKGGYTF

clone size: many
V gene: TRBV6-1
CDR3 protein: CASSSGQGAIYEQYF

clone size: many
V gene: TRBV27
CDR3 protein: CASSFLMTARTQYF

clone size: many
V gene: TRBV6-5
CDR3 protein: CASSYSTGQETYEQYF

clone size: many
V gene: TRBV28
CDR3 protein: CASSLYPGSPYEQYF

clone size: many
V gene: TRBV7-9
CDR3 protein: CASSPSPQGQFF